This T cell receptor (beta chain) was documented in a study of blood T cells in healthy people across ages. Points from the study as a whole: Estimated diversity that came from one million T cells was considered an underestimate. Per million T cells, TCR beta diversity dropped roughly linearly as age increased.

This clonotype was recorded many times. Its specificity is not known. The length of the CDR3 is 13 residues. Trimming took off 5 bases at V and 4 bases at J, with 11 bases between the two ends. Per germline, CDR1 SGHTA and CDR2 FQGNSA. A second about 6 to 12 cycle PCR used barcoded and J-beta primers. TCRdb reprocessed the 5' RACE reads via MiXCR and lists one record per CDR3 protein. This table holds approximately 810,000 distinct CDR3 sequences, 25% to 30% found once. What was sequenced was blood. The sequence was obtained from a woman aged 80 or older in good health. This rearrangement joins TRBV7-2 to TRBJ1-1, with D possibly being TRBD1 (6 bases). The CDR3 DNA is TGTGCCAGCAGCGGGCAGGGGAGCACTGAAGCTTTCTTT. Translating gives CASSGQGSTEAFF.